What follows describes a single T cell receptor (beta chain). V shed 5 bases and J 4 bases; nucleotides not matched to a gene: 8. CDR1 is SGHTA and CDR2 is FQGNSA in the germline V gene. CDR3 length equals 15 residues. Here immunoSEQ multiplex PCR was the method, and the copy in TCRdb shows in-frame clones only, minus some. Altogether 60,000 to 75,000 clones are present, roughly nine tenths being singletons, with the ten largest covering roughly 5.5%. This sample was taken from a study of control samples from healthy donors and cancer patients. This TCR was sampled from a man between 60 and 75 years old with colorectal cancer. V gene TRBV7-2 combines with J gene TRBJ1-2, with 9 bases matching TRBD1. The source material was PBMCs. CDR3 sequence (DNA): TGTGCCAGCAGCCGGGGGACAGGGATGACCTATGGCTACACCTTC. Translating gives CASSRGTGMTYGYTF.